A single sample gave rise to the 13 T cell receptor beta chains below, sequenced in a study of CD8 T cells in ankylosing spondylitis. Findings and limits, study-wide: Made up of about eight highly homologous variants, a TCR beta motif appeared characteristic of ankylosing spondylitis blood.

What these receptors recognize is not known. MiXCR, run by TCRdb on the 5' RACE reads, gives a single entry per CDR3 protein. The sample contains around 480,000 distinct CDR3 sequences, 17% of which appear only once. The sequenced sample was blood, either unsorted or a sorted T cell fraction (not recorded which). The receptor source for this set is a male donor with ankylosing spondylitis.

This clonotype came up many times. J is TRBJ2-5 and V is TRBV4-2; D possibly corresponds to TRBD2 (5 bases). Per the germline V gene, CDR1 is LGHNA and CDR2 is YNFKEQ. V dropped 1 base and J dropped 2 bases, with 8 bases sitting between them. The length of the CDR3 is 14 residues. The DNA of the CDR3 is TGTGCCAGCAGCCAAGCAACGGGGCAAGAGACCCAGTACTTC. Its protein product is CASSQATGQETQYF.

The chain couples TRBV20-1 to TRBJ1-5; TRBD1 matches at 8 bases. This CDR3 is 15 amino acids long. Germline CDR1 is DFQATT and CDR2 is SNEGSKA (reference sequence). V trimming: 0 bases; J trimming: 4 bases; junction bases outside the gene matches: 5. CDR3 DNA sequence: TGCAGTGCTAGAGACCGCCGGACAGGGAATCAGCCCCAGCATTTT. Protein: CSARDRRTGNQPQHF.

This clonotype has ten or more counts. CDR3 amino acids: CASSLDGYTLTLYGYTF. Here the CDR3 DNA reads TGCGCCAGCAGCTTGGACGGGTATACCCTGACCCTCTATGGCTACACCTTC. The V and J genes are TRBV5-1 and TRBJ1-2; no definite D call. Germline values: CDR1 SGHRS, CDR2 YFSETQ. V lost 0 bases, J lost 4 bases, and 19 bases lay in between. The CDR3 consists of 17 residues.

This clonotype was counted a few times. The chain has TRBV3-1 and TRBJ1-5; D is perhaps TRBD1 (5 bases). Trimming took off 3 bases at V and 5 bases at J, with 11 bases between the two ends. Germline CDR1 LGHDT, CDR2 YNNKEL (reference sequence). The CDR3 is 14 residues long. The CDR3 DNA reads as TGTGCCAGCAGCCACTCCACGGGGGATCAGCCCCAGCATTTT. This gives the protein CASSHSTGDQPQHF.

The sample holds a few counts of this clonotype. V is TRBV29-1 and J is TRBJ1-2, with D perhaps TRBD1 (5 bases). This CDR3 spans 13 amino acids. CDR1 SQVTM and CDR2 ANQGSEA come from the germline V gene. V lost 5 bases to trimming and J lost 2 bases, with 12 bases between them. CDR3 residues: CSVPGGTNYGYTF. The CDR3 nucleotides read TGCAGCGTTCCGGGAGGGACGAACTATGGCTACACCTTC.

This chain joins TRBV3-1 and TRBJ2-7; 11 bases map to TRBD2. CDR1 is LGHDT and CDR2 is YNNKEL in the germline V gene (reference sequence). The CDR3 is made up of 16 amino acids. The V gene end was trimmed by 0 bases and the J gene end by 2 bases; junction bases not matched to a gene: 3. The CDR3 nucleotides read TGTGCCAGCAGCCAAGAGGGGACTAGCGGACCCTACGAGCAGTACTTC. Protein: CASSQEGTSGPYEQYF.

This clonotype was detected a few times. V gene TRBV2 combines with J gene TRBJ1-1; D not resolved. The CDR3 runs 13 residues. V lost 3 bases to trimming and J lost 6 bases, with 11 bases between them. Germline V gives CDR1 SNHLY, CDR2 FYNNEI. In DNA, the CDR3 is TGTGCCAGCAGTGACTCTGGGTATGCTGAAGCTTTCTTT. Protein product: CASSDSGYAEAFF.

The V and J genes are TRBV4-1 and TRBJ2-3; TRBD2 matches at 8 bases. This CDR3 is 14 amino acids long. The trim removed 4 bases at V and 6 bases at J, leaving 6 bases unmatched. From germline, CDR1 is MGHRA and CDR2 YSYEKL. CDR3 sequence: CASSRTSIWDTQYF. The CDR3 bases are TGCGCCAGCAGCCGGACTAGCATATGGGATACGCAGTATTTT.

This clonotype was recorded many times. The chain recombines TRBV11-1 with TRBJ2-1; D may be TRBD1 (5 bases). Trimming shortened V by 1 base and J by 4 bases, and 20 bases separated the two germline ends. CDR3 length: 18 amino acids. Germline V CDR1 and CDR2: SGHAT, FQDESV (reference sequence). In DNA, the CDR3 is TGTGCCAGCAGCTTAGGGCCGGCCCTCCGACAGACGTACAATGAGCAGTTCTTC. Its protein is CASSLGPALRQTYNEQFF.

The CDR3 DNA follows: TGTGCCAGCAGTTTCTTTGGACTAGCGGGGAACAACAATGAGCAGTTCTTC. Protein sequence: CASSFFGLAGNNNEQFF. V is TRBV27 and J is TRBJ2-1; 12 bases agree with TRBD2. The CDR3 consists of 17 residues. The junction had 8 bases not matched to a gene; V was cut back by 3 bases and J by 5 bases. From germline, CDR1 is MNHEY and CDR2 SMNVEV (reference sequence).

The chain is built from TRBV20-1 and TRBJ1-5; D is uncertain. CDR1 DFQATT and CDR2 SNEGSKA come from the germline V gene (reference sequence). CDR3 size: 15 residues. V dropped 0 bases and J dropped 3 bases, with 12 bases sitting between them. CDR3: CSARDEVQSNQPQHF. DNA of the CDR3: TGCAGTGCTAGAGATGAGGTCCAGTCCAATCAGCCCCAGCATTTT.

This chain links TRBV27 with TRBJ2-3; a possible D gene is TRBD1 (5 bases). V was trimmed by 0 bases and J by 3 bases, leaving 16 bases between them. This CDR3 is built from 17 residues. Germline-derived CDR1 and CDR2 are MNHEY and SMNVEV (reference sequence). Here the CDR3 DNA reads TGTGCCAGCAGTTTATCGATAAGGGGTCCAGGAACAGATACGCAGTATTTT. It codes for CASSLSIRGPGTDTQYF.

This chain uses TRBV20-1 with TRBJ2-7; D may be TRBD1 or TRBD2 (5 bases each). The CDR3 contains 13 residues. Germline V gene data show CDR1 as DFQATT and CDR2 as SNEGSKA (reference sequence). Trimming left V 6 bases short and J 4 bases short, with 16 bases between. The CDR3 bases are TGCAGTGCACGGGACCGGTTATCATACGAGCAGTACTTC. Its translation: CSARDRLSYEQYF.